This paragraph covers one TCR beta chain sequence. Trimming left V 4 bases short and J 5 bases short, with 18 bases between. Germline CDR1 SGHTA, CDR2 FQGNSA. This CDR3 has 15 amino acids. The treatment was: 15 to 20 received Ad26.COV2.S at low or high dose, single or two shots; 5 received placebo; per-sample allocation not given. All samples were drawn on day 63, counting from the first vaccine or placebo injection. Method: immunoSEQ multiplex PCR; TCRdb's copy keeps in-frame clones and lacks some. This repertoire shows hundreds of thousands of clones, more than 70% found once; its top ten account for 2.5% to 3.5%. The data originate from a study of Ad26.COV2.S vaccination and SARS-CoV-2 variants. For the study at large: Recipients of Ad26.COV2.S got it intramuscularly, once or twice 56 days apart.

The specimen comprised peripheral blood, sampled in a trial of Ad26.COV2.S vaccine versus placebo. J is TRBJ2-7 and V is TRBV7-2, with D possibly TRBD2 on 5 matching bases. The TCR originated in a person aged 18-65 years who received the Ad26.COV2.S COVID-19 vaccine or a placebo. CDR3 loop: CASSSSASPGNEQYF. The CDR3 bases are TGTGCCAGCAGCTCGTCGGCCTCCCCGGGGAACGAGCAGTACTTC.